These 3 T cell receptor beta chains were all obtained from the same sample, sequenced in a study of T cell responses to AZD1222 COVID-19 vaccine (dated by TCRdb to 2020 to 2023). The sample's time point label is to be understood as: about 28 days (+/-7) after the second vaccine dose. Libraries came from the immunoSEQ multiplex PCR assay. In its TCRdb copy, this immuneACCESS table keeps in-frame sequences only and misses some clones. Where compared with another copy, unresolved V genes explain less than half of these, and the others have no known cause. For this sample the table gives 80,000 to 100,000 clones, of which about 93% were detected only once. The top ten clones comprise 9.5% to 13% of the sample. The sequencing used peripheral blood, collected 28 days after the second AZD1222 dose. The receptors originated from an adult who received the AZD1222 COVID-19 vaccine.

This rearrangement joins TRBV19 to TRBJ2-7; D call uncertain. The CDR3 covers 16 residues. The germline V and J ends were trimmed by 6 bases and 7 bases, with 25 bases remaining between them. The germline V gene encodes CDR1 LNHDA and CDR2 SQIVND (reference sequence). CDR3 protein: CASSTLSVGRAREQYF. DNA for the CDR3: TGTGCCAGTAGCACCCTGTCAGTCGGGCGCGCTCGGGAGCAGTACTTC.

The rearrangement links TRBV11-1 to TRBJ2-1, with unresolved D. CDR3 length equals 14 residues. The germline V gene has CDR1 SGHAT and CDR2 FQDESV (reference sequence). The V and J ends lost 1 base and 9 bases respectively, with 13 bases between them. The CDR3 DNA reads TGTGCCAGCAGCTTAGGGGTGGGGTCACTTGAGCAGTTCTTC. This sequence encodes CASSLGVGSLEQFF.

This sequence joins TRBV18 and TRBJ1-2, with D unresolved. Germline V gene lookup returns CDR1 KGHSH and CDR2 LQKENI. CDR3 length equals 14 residues. Trimming took 0 bases from V and 6 from J, leaving 11 bases between them. CDR3 protein: CASSPPGRVDGYTF. In nucleotides, the CDR3 is TGTGCCAGCTCACCACCGGGAAGGGTTGATGGCTACACCTTC.